This T cell receptor beta chain emerged from a study of blood T cells in healthy people across ages. Study-wide findings and caveats: Diversity was higher, and naive CD4+ cells more numerous, in long-lived donors than in aged donors. Roughly linear declines in TCR beta diversity per million T cells occurred with age.

Each donor supplied approximately 10 milliliters of peripheral blood. PBMCs were isolated at a quantity of at least 7 million per sample. J gave up 1 base and V 5 bases, and 2 bases lay outside the gene matches. The germline CDR1 and CDR2 sequences are SGHTA and FQGNSA. The CDR3 covers 14 residues. Combining a sample-barcoded 5' primer with a J-beta primer mix, a second PCR ran for roughly 7 to 12 cycles. MiXCR was run by TCRdb on the 5' RACE reads, yielding one entry per CDR3 protein. The sample shows fewer than 1,000,000 distinct CDR3 sequences, less than 60% of them seen only once. This clonotype has more than one count but fewer than ten. The antigen is not known.

The sequenced material came from blood. The receptor was isolated from a man aged 80 or over in good health. This chain uses TRBV7-2 with TRBJ2-3; 8 nucleotides line up with TRBD1. CDR3 sequence (DNA): TGTGCCAGCAGCATGGACAGGGGCACAGATACGCAGTATTTT. It specifies CASSMDRGTDTQYF. The full variable domain, in which reference TRBV7-2 and TRBJ2-3 provide the parts outside the CDR3, is GAGVSQSPSNKVTEKGKDVELRCDPISGHTALYWYRQSLGQGLEFLIYFQGNSAPDKSGLPSDRFSAERTGGSVSTLTIQRTQQEDSAVYLCASSMDRGTDTQYFGPGTRLTVL.